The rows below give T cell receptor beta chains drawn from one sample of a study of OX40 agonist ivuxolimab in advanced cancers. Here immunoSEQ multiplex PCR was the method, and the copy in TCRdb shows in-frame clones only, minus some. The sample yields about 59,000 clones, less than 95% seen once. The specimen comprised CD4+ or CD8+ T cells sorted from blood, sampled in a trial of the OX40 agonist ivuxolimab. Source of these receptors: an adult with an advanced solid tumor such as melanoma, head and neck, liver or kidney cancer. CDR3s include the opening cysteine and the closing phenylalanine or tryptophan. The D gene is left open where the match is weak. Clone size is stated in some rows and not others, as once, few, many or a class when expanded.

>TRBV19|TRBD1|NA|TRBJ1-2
TGTGCCAGTACCATCACCAGGGGGCTTGGCTACACCTTC
CASTITRGLGYTF
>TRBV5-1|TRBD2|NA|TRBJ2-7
TGCGCCAGCAGCTCCCCCTATAGCGGGGCTGGGGGCGAGCAGTACTTC
CASSSPYSGAGGEQYF
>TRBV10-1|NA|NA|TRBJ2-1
TGCGCCAGCAGTGAGTCTTCGGGAGTCAATGAGCAGTTCTTC
CASSESSGVNEQFF
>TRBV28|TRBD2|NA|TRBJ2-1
TGTGCCAGCAGTTTGTCCACTAGCGGGGCCAGCTCCTACAATGAGCAGTTCTTC
CASSLSTSGASSYNEQFF
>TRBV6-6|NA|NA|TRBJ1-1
TGTGCCAGCAGTTACGTCTGGAACACTGAAGCTTTCTTT
CASSYVWNTEAFF
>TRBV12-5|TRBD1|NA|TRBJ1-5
TGTGCTAGTGGGCCCATAACAGGGGGAGACAATCAGCCCCAGCATTTT
CASGPITGGDNQPQHF
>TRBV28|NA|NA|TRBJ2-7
TGTGCCAGCAACTTCAGGGTGGGGGAGCAGTACTTC
CASNFRVGEQYF
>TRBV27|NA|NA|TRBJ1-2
TGTGCCAGCGTATATCCAGGGTTAAACTATGGCTACACCTTC
CASVYPGLNYGYTF
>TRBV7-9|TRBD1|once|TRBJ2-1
TGTGCCAGCAGCGGGGGACAGGGAGATTGGAATGAGCAGTTCTTC
CASSGGQGDWNEQFF
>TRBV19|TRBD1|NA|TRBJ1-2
TGTGCCAGTAGTATTCGACAGGGATCTGGCTATGGCTACACCTTC
CASSIRQGSGYGYTF
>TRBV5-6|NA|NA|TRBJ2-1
TGTGCCAGCAGCTCCTCTTCGGTCTACAATGAGCAGTTCTTC
CASSSSSVYNEQFF
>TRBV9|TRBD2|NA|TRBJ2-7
TGTGCCAGCAGCGTAACGGTCGGCGGGAGAGGGTCCTACGAGCAGTACTTC
CASSVTVGGRGSYEQYF
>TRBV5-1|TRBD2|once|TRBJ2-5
TGCGCCAGCAGATTACTAGCGGAAGAGACCCAGTACTTC
CASRLLAEETQYF
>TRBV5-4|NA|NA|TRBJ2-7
TGTGCCAGCAGCTTGTGGGATAGCGCCTTTGTCCCCGAGCAGTACTTC
CASSLWDSAFVPEQYF
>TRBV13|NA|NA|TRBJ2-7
TGTGCCAGCAGCTTTGGTATAGCGCTCGAGCAGTACTTC
CASSFGIALEQYF
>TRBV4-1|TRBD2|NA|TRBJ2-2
TGCGCCAGCAGCCCCCGAGCGGGAGGGGACACCGGGGAGCTGTTTTTT
CASSPRAGGDTGELFF
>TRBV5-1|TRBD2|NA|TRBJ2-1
TGCGCCAGCAGCCCCGAGGCTAGCGGGAGTTCCTACAATGAGCAGTTCTTC
CASSPEASGSSYNEQFF
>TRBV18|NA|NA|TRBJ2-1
TGTGCCAGCTCACCGTCCCGCGGGTCCAACTACAATGAGCAGTTCTTC
CASSPSRGSNYNEQFF
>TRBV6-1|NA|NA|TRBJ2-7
TGTGCCAGCTCCCCTGAGGGGTTCGAGCAGTACTTC
CASSPEGFEQYF
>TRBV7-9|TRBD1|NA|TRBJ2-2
TGTGCCAGCAGCCAGGACAGGGGTCCCAACACCGGGGAGCTGTTTTTT
CASSQDRGPNTGELFF
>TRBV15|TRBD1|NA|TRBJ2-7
TGTGCCACCAGCAGGGACAGGGACTACGAGCAGTACTTC
CATSRDRDYEQYF
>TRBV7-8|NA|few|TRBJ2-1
TGTGCCAGCAGCGCAGGAGGGCCGGACAATGAGCAGTTCTTC
CASSAGGPDNEQFF
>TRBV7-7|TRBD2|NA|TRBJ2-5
TGTGCCAGCAGCCCCTGGACTAGCGGGGGGAAAGAGACCCAGTACTTC
CASSPWTSGGKETQYF
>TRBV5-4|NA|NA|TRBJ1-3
TGTGCCAGCACCCTAGACAGCTCTGGAAACACCATATATTTT
CASTLDSSGNTIYF
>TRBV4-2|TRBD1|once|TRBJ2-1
TGTGCCAGCAGCCAAGGCCGGGGAGAGACAGGGACCGTTTTAGGGCGGTTCTTC
CASSQGRGETGTVLGRFF
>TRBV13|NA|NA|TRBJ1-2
TGTGCCAGCAGCGCAGACAGGGGCTACACCTTC
CASSADRGYTF
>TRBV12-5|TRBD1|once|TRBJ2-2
TGTGCTAGTGGATGGACAGGGGGAGTCACCGGGGAGCTGTTTTTT
CASGWTGGVTGELFF
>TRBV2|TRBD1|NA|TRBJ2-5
TGTGCCAGCCGCCGGACAGGGGAAGAGACCCAGTACTTC
CASRRTGEETQYF
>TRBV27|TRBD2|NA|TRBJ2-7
TGTGCCAGCGGGGGACTAGGCGGCTCCTACGAGCAGTACTTC
CASGGLGGSYEQYF
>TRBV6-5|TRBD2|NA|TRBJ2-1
TGTGCCAGCAGTGCCGGGACTAGCGGGAGCAATGAGCAGTTCTTC
CASSAGTSGSNEQFF